This is a list of T cell receptor beta chains from one sample in a study of cytotoxic CD8 clonotypes in ibrutinib-treated CLL. Produced via immunoSEQ multiplex PCR; TCRdb's table is partial and in-frame only. The sample has over 110,000 clones; 80% to 95% are singletons. Source: PBMCs, taken after 12 months of ibrutinib treatment. These TCRs come from a human donor with chronic lymphocytic leukemia. The conserved cysteine and the conserved F or W are not part of the CDR3 here.

j_call: TRBJ1-5
v_call: TRBV30
cdr3_aa: AWSVLEIRKPQH

j_call: TRBJ1-5
v_call: TRBV25-1
cdr3_aa: ASSTDRANQPQH

j_call: TRBJ1-1
v_call: TRBV5-1
cdr3_aa: ASSLEGGGAGTEAF

j_call: TRBJ1-1
v_call: TRBV12-5
cdr3_aa: ASGLVAGELNTEAF

j_call: TRBJ2-7
v_call: TRBV6-5
cdr3_aa: ASSYSNPGRAYEQY

j_call: TRBJ2-3
v_call: TRBV5-1
cdr3_aa: ASSLEAGRGTDTQY

j_call: TRBJ2-5
v_call: TRBV19
cdr3_aa: ASSAGGLETQY

j_call: TRBJ1-5
v_call: TRBV18
cdr3_aa: ASSPMNQPQH

j_call: TRBJ2-2
v_call: TRBV2
cdr3_aa: ASSGTSYTGELF

j_call: TRBJ2-5
v_call: TRBV28
cdr3_aa: ASSMDGQETQY

j_call: TRBJ1-1
v_call: TRBV18
cdr3_aa: ASSPPTDTEAF

j_call: TRBJ2-5
v_call: TRBV27
cdr3_aa: ASSLTSGALFQETQY

j_call: TRBJ2-1
v_call: TRBV5-4
cdr3_aa: ASSWLNGGTYNEQF

j_call: TRBJ2-2
v_call: TRBV28
cdr3_aa: ASKTSGRGDTGELF

j_call: TRBJ2-7
v_call: TRBV19
cdr3_aa: ASSPAGLAGGEQY

j_call: TRBJ2-7
v_call: TRBV28
cdr3_aa: ASRPAPSKGHEQY

j_call: TRBJ2-7
v_call: TRBV27
cdr3_aa: ANPPGLAAPSSYEQY

j_call: TRBJ2-2
v_call: TRBV10-2
cdr3_aa: ASVIAANTGELF

j_call: TRBJ1-5
v_call: TRBV19
cdr3_aa: ASSYTGSSNQPQH

j_call: TRBJ2-5
v_call: TRBV11-2
cdr3_aa: ASSFAPGGSQETQY

j_call: TRBJ2-2
v_call: TRBV9
cdr3_aa: ASSPENTGELF

j_call: TRBJ2-2
v_call: TRBV25-1
cdr3_aa: ASSESLNTGELF

j_call: TRBJ2-2
v_call: TRBV11-1
cdr3_aa: ASSFLRGGELF

j_call: TRBJ2-3
v_call: TRBV10-2
cdr3_aa: ASSTPGVTDTQY

j_call: TRBJ1-1
v_call: TRBV28
cdr3_aa: ASSFLDTEAF

j_call: TRBJ2-3
v_call: TRBV28
cdr3_aa: ASRGPNRDTQY

j_call: TRBJ2-7
v_call: TRBV5-1
cdr3_aa: ASANLRASLYEQY

j_call: TRBJ2-7
v_call: TRBV5-1
cdr3_aa: ASSMGRLYMRGPREEQY

j_call: TRBJ1-4
v_call: TRBV11-2
cdr3_aa: ASSPGTGEEEKLF

j_call: TRBJ2-7
v_call: TRBV7-2
cdr3_aa: ASSLSGRDSYEQY

j_call: TRBJ2-4
v_call: TRBV10-3
cdr3_aa: AISERRQGVLAKNIQY

j_call: TRBJ2-7
v_call: TRBV29-1
cdr3_aa: SVGQGS

j_call: TRBJ2-7
v_call: TRBV5-8
cdr3_aa: ASSSTPSGRYEQY

j_call: TRBJ2-3
v_call: TRBV21-1
cdr3_aa: ARSSGTQY

j_call: TRBJ1-2
v_call: TRBV18
cdr3_aa: ASSVSGVGYT

j_call: TRBJ2-7
v_call: TRBV6-9
cdr3_aa: ASSFPGTGGSFYEQY

j_call: TRBJ2-3
v_call: TRBV7-3
cdr3_aa: ASSNYGDTQY

j_call: TRBJ2-7
v_call: TRBV27
cdr3_aa: ASSFRLAGAYEQY

j_call: TRBJ2-2
v_call: TRBV4-1
cdr3_aa: ASSQEGTTSVNTGELF

j_call: TRBJ1-1
v_call: TRBV29-1
cdr3_aa: SAGQGENTEAF

j_call: TRBJ2-7
v_call: TRBV7-9
cdr3_aa: ASSLEGQQY

j_call: TRBJ2-6
v_call: TRBV7-3
cdr3_aa: ASSFGGTGANVLT

j_call: TRBJ1-2
v_call: TRBV14
cdr3_aa: ASSQDASAAYGYT

j_call: TRBJ1-4
v_call: TRBV27
cdr3_aa: ASTPWAALGEKLF

j_call: TRBJ1-5
v_call: TRBV2
cdr3_aa: ASSGEGDSNQPQH

j_call: TRBJ2-7
v_call: TRBV5-6
cdr3_aa: ASSLGGPQY

j_call: TRBJ2-7
v_call: TRBV7-6
cdr3_aa: ASSPLGAALSYEQY

j_call: TRBJ2-6
v_call: TRBV19
cdr3_aa: ASSIQRSGANVLT

j_call: TRBJ1-2
v_call: TRBV29-1
cdr3_aa: QGLPGYT

j_call: TRBJ2-1
v_call: TRBV7-2
cdr3_aa: ASTLAGMNNEQF

j_call: TRBJ2-5
v_call: TRBV6-5
cdr3_aa: ASTPRTPAETQY

j_call: TRBJ1-2
v_call: TRBV9
cdr3_aa: ASSPVRNSNYGYT